The 9 T cell receptor beta chains below come from one sample, sequenced in a study of cytotoxic CD8 clonotypes in ibrutinib-treated CLL. The table came from immunoSEQ multiplex PCR; TCRdb's copy has only in-frame clones and leaves some out. The sample lists about 130,000 clones; roughly three quarters were seen once. The sequences come from PBMCs, collected after 12 months of ibrutinib treatment. These receptors all stem from a human donor with chronic lymphocytic leukemia.

The chain is built from TRBV6-6 and TRBJ1-1; the D is unclear. Trimming stripped 6 bases from V and 2 bases from J, with 13 bases between. There are 14 residues in the CDR3. Germline V gene sequence: CDR1 MNHNY, CDR2 SVGAGI (reference sequence). CDR3 protein: CASSRPTDNTEAFF. In DNA form, the CDR3 reads TGTGCCAGCAGCAGACCGACCGACAACACTGAAGCTTTCTTT.

The V gene is TRBV30, the J gene TRBJ2-7; D remains ambiguous. The CDR3 is 14 amino acids. Per germline, CDR1 GTSNPN and CDR2 SVGIG (reference sequence). Deletions cut 1 base from V and 1 base from J, with 11 bases between. CDR3 DNA: TGTGCCTGGAGTGGTTCCAAAAAATCCTACGAGCAGTACTTC. Encoded protein: CAWSGSKKSYEQYF.

The CDR3 reads CASSFPGTGHNEQFF. The CDR3 coding sequence is TGTGCCAGCAGTTTCCCCGGGACAGGGCATAATGAGCAGTTCTTC. V and J are TRBV27 and TRBJ2-1; TRBD1 matches 9 bases. The CDR3 has 15 amino acids. Germline V gene lookup returns CDR1 MNHEY and CDR2 SMNVEV (reference sequence). V lost 3 bases, J lost 7 bases, and 7 bases stayed unmatched.

This clone is deemed large (0.1 to 1%). The rearrangement joins TRBV6-6 to TRBJ2-2; D is possibly TRBD1 (6 bases). V lost 4 bases and J 3 bases, leaving 9 bases between the germline ends. The CDR3 is 14 residues long. The germline CDR1 and CDR2 sequences are MNHNY and SVGAGI (reference sequence). The CDR3 here is CASSSSGDTGELFF. As DNA, the CDR3 is TGTGCCAGCAGTTCTTCAGGGGACACCGGGGAGCTGTTTTTT.

This CDR3 is CASSESGWYGYTF. The CDR3, as DNA: TGTGCCAGCAGTGAATCTGGTTGGTATGGCTACACCTTC. This chain joins TRBV6-1 and TRBJ1-2; D is undetermined. Trimming pared 2 bases from V and 5 bases from J, leaving 9 bases between. This CDR3 has 13 amino acids. Germline-derived CDR1 and CDR2 are MNHNS and SASEGT.

The J gene is TRBJ2-7, the V gene TRBV19; D is possibly TRBD1 (6 bases). CDR3 length: 15 residues. Germline CDR1 is LNHDA and CDR2 is SQIVND (reference sequence). Between the trimmed V and J ends, which lost 1 base and 3 bases, there was a span of 13 bases. CDR3 DNA: TGTGCCAGTAGTATAGGAGGGGGAATGATCTACGAGCAGTACTTC. Translating it yields CASSIGGGMIYEQYF.

In this sample, this clone turned up once. This chain links TRBV27 with TRBJ2-7, with D tentatively TRBD1 (5 bases). This CDR3 has 14 residues. Deletions cut 5 bases from V and 0 bases from J, with 11 bases between. The germline V gene encodes CDR1 MNHEY and CDR2 SMNVEV (reference sequence). As DNA, the CDR3 is TGTGCCAGCAGTCCCCGGACACACTCCTACGAGCAGTACTTC. It specifies CASSPRTHSYEQYF.

This clone was seen only a few times. This chain joins TRBV5-4 and TRBJ2-2, with TRBD2 as a possible D gene (6 bases). The CDR3 consists of 16 residues. Germline CDR1 SGHNT, CDR2 YYREEE (reference sequence). The ends were cut back, 4 bases at V and 0 bases at J, with 13 bases in the middle. The CDR3 DNA reads as TGTGCCAGCAGCCCACGGACGGGGGCGAACACCGGGGAGCTGTTTTTT. Translated, it gives CASSPRTGANTGELFF.

The chain employs TRBV11-2 and TRBJ2-1; a possible D gene is TRBD2 (6 bases). This CDR3 region has 14 residues. V gave up 0 bases and J gave up 6 bases, with 9 bases separating them. CDR1 and CDR2 from the germline V gene are SGHAT and FQNNGV. CDR3 loop: CASSLEREFNEQFF. The CDR3 nucleotides are TGTGCCAGCAGCTTAGAACGGGAGTTCAATGAGCAGTTCTTC.